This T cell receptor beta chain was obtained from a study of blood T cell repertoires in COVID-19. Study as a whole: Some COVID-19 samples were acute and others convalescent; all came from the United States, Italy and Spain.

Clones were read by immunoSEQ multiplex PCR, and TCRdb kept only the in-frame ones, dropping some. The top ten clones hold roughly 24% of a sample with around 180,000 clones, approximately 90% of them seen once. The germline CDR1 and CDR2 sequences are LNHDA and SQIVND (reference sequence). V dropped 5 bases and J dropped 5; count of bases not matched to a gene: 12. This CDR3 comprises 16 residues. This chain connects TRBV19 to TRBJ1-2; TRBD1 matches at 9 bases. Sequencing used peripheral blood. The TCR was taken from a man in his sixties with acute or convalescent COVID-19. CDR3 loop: CASSSGQGLVWYGYTF. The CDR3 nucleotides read TGTGCCAGTAGTTCGGGACAGGGTTTGGTTTGGTATGGCTACACCTTC.